One sample yielded the 5 T cell receptor beta chains listed below, sequenced in a study of CD8 T cells in ankylosing spondylitis. Each CDR3 protein gets one entry after TCRdb re-called the 5' RACE reads with MiXCR. The table shows some 130,000 distinct CDR3 sequences, with 7% to 8% occurring only once. Sequencing used blood, either unsorted or a sorted T cell fraction (not recorded which). These receptors came from a female donor with ankylosing spondylitis or in good health (not recorded which).

This clonotype was observed many times. The chain employs TRBV29-1 and TRBJ1-1; D might be TRBD1 (6 bases). Germline values: CDR1 SQVTM, CDR2 ANQGSEA. The CDR3 runs to 13 residues. Trimming removed 7 bases from V and 6 bases from J, with 18 bases in between. CDR3 in amino acids: CSALGQLAPEAFF. The CDR3, as DNA: TGCAGCGCGTTAGGACAGCTAGCACCTGAAGCTTTCTTT.

In its sample, this clonotype was seen many times. V gene TRBV20-1 combines with J gene TRBJ1-4; D is undetermined. V lost 0 bases, J lost 14 bases, and 16 bases lay in between. CDR1 is DFQATT, CDR2 SNEGSKA, per germline (reference sequence). The CDR3 covers 13 residues. Here the CDR3 reads CSARDPSGMGLFF. The CDR3 DNA follows: TGCAGTGCTAGAGATCCCTCGGGGATGGGGCTGTTTTTT.

At least ten counts were recorded for this clonotype. This rearrangement joins TRBV5-6 to TRBJ1-2; possibly TRBD1 for D (6 bases). Germline CDR1 reads SGHDT; CDR2 reads YYEEEE. CDR3 size: 15 residues. Trimming left V 3 bases short and J 8 bases short, with 20 bases between. In nucleotides, the CDR3 is TGTGCCAGCAGCTGGGTATCGGACAGATCCGGCGGCTACACCTTC. Translated, it gives CASSWVSDRSGGYTF. Full variable domain (outside the CDR3, taken from reference TRBV5-6 and TRBJ1-2): DAGVTQSPTHLIKTRGQQVTLRCSPKSGHDTVSWYQQALGQGPQFIFQYYEEEERQRGNFPDRFSGHQFPNYSSELNVNALLLGDSALYLCASSWVSDRSGGYTFGSGTRLTVV.

Points on this clonotype: A read error is possible here, since a much larger clone lies one base away. This chain uses TRBV4-1 with TRBJ1-2, with D perhaps TRBD1 (6 bases). CDR1 and CDR2 (germline): MGHRA, YSYEKL. There are 14 residues in the CDR3. Trimming left V 3 bases short and J 10 bases short, with 18 bases between. CDR3 sequence: CASSQRTGSSDYTF. CDR3 in DNA: TGCGCCAGCAGCCAGCGAACAGGGTCCTCAGACTACACCTTC.

This clonotype has only a few counts. The V and J genes are TRBV25-1 and TRBJ2-3; D may correspond to TRBD1 or TRBD2 (5 bases each). V dropped 8 bases and J dropped 2 bases, with 23 bases sitting between them. Per germline, CDR1 MGHDK and CDR2 SYGVNS. CDR3 length equals 17 residues. The CDR3 DNA follows: TGTGCCAGCGGCGATTCCGGGACCCTCAGGGCCACAGATACGCAGTATTTT. It codes for CASGDSGTLRATDTQYF.